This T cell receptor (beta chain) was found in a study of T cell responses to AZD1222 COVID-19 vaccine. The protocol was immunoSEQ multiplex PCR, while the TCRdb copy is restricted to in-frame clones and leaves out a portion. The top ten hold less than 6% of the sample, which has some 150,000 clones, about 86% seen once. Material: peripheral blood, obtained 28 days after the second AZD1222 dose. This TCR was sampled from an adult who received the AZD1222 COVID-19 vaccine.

CDR3 sequence (DNA): TGTGCCAGCAGCCAAGAAGTTAGCGGGAGGAGGGGGGCAGGCAAAAACATTCAGTACTTC. Protein sequence: CASSQEVSGRRGAGKNIQYF. The chain employs TRBV3-1 (or the pseudogene TRBV3-2) and TRBJ2-4; TRBD2 matches 10 bases. The CDR3 spans 20 residues. The junction had 14 bases not matched to a gene; V was cut back by 0 bases and J by 3 bases. Germline V gene lookup returns CDR1 LGHDT and CDR2 YNNKEL (reference sequence).